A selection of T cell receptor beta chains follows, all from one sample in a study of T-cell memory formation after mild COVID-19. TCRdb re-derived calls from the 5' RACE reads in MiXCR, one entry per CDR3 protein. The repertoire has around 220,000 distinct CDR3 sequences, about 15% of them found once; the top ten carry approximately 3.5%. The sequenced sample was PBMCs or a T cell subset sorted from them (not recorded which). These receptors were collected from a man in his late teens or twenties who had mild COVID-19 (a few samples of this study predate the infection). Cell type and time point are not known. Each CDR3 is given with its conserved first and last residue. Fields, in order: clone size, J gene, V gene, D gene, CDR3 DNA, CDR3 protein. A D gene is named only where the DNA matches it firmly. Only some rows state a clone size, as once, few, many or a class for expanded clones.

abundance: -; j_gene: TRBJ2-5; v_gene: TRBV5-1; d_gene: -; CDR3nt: TGCGCCAGCAGCTCTCCCCTAGAGACCCAGTACTTC; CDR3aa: CASSSPLETQYF
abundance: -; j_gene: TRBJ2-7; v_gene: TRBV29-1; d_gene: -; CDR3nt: TGCAGCGTTGTAGGAGGGTACGAGCAGTACTTC; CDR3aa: CSVVGGYEQYF
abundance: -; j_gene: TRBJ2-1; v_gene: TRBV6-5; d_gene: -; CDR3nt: TGTGCCAGCAGTTACTCGATCAGAGCGGAAAATGAGCAGTTCTTC; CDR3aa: CASSYSIRAENEQFF
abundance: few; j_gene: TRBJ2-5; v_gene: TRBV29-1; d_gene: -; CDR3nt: TGCAGCGTTGGTCCGAGACTAGGGGAGACCCAGTACTTC; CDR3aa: CSVGPRLGETQYF
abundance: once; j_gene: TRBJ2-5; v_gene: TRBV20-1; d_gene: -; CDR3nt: TGCAGTGCTAGAGGCGGGACCTTCCAAGAGACCCAGTACTTC; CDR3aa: CSARGGTFQETQYF
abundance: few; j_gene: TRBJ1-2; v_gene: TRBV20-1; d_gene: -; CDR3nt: TGCAGTGCTAGAGGGAGACAGGCTAACTATGGCTACACCTTC; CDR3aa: CSARGRQANYGYTF
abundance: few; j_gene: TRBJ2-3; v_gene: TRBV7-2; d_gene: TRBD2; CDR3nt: TGTGCCAGCCTTGGGCGGGGGACTGGGGCAGATACGCAGTATTTT; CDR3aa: CASLGRGTGADTQYF
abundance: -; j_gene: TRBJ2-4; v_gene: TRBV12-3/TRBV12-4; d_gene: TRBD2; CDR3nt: TGTGCCAGCACCCCACGGGGGGAGAACATTCAGTACTTC; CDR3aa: CASTPRGENIQYF
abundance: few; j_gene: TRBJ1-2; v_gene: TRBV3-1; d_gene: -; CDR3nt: TGTGCCAGCAGTCGGGACTCAGCTAACTATGGCTACACCTTC; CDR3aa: CASSRDSANYGYTF
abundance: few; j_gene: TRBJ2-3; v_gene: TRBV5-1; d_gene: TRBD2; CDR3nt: TGCGCCAGCAGCTTGGGAGTGCGGGGGGGCAGGACAGATACGCAGTATTTT; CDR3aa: CASSLGVRGGRTDTQYF
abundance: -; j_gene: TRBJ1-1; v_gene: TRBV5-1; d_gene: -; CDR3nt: TGCGCCAGCAGCCCTATGAGAAGAGGTTCGGATGAAGCTTTCTTT; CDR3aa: CASSPMRRGSDEAFF
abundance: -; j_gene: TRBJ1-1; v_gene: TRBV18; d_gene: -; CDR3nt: TGTGCCAGCTCACCAAGGGCCGGCCTGACCACTGAAGCTTTCTTT; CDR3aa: CASSPRAGLTTEAFF
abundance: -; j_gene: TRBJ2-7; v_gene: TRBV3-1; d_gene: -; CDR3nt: TGTGCCAGCAGCTCCGGAGACAGAGGGCAGTACTTC; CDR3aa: CASSSGDRGQYF
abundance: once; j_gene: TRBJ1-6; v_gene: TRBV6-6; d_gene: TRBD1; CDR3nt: TGTGCCAGCAGTCCCCCCCGGGACAGAAATTCACCCCTCCACTTT; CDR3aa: CASSPPRDRNSPLHF
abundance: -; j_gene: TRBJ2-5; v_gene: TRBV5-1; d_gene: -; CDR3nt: TGCGCCAGCAGCTTACAGGGAATCCAAGAGACCCAGTACTTC; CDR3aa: CASSLQGIQETQYF
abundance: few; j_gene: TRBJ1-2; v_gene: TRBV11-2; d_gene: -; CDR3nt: TGTGCCAGCAGCTTCAGGGATCGTAGGGGCTACACCTTC; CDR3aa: CASSFRDRRGYTF
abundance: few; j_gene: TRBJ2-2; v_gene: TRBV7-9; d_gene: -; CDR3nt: TGTGCCAGCAGCTTAAGCCAGGACACCGGGGAGCTGTTTTTT; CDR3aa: CASSLSQDTGELFF
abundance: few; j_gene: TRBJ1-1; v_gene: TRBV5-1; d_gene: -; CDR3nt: TGCGCCAGCAGCTTGAAGGGTGTGGTGGGGGACACTGAAGCTTTCTTT; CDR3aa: CASSLKGVVGDTEAFF
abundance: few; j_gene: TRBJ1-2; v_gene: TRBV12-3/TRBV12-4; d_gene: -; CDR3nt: TGTGCCAGCAGTTCCCGGGGGGTCCCTCCCTATGGCTACACCTTC; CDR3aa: CASSSRGVPPYGYTF
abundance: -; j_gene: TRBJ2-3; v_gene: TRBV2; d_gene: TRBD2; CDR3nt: TGTGCCAGCAGTGCTGTTGGACTAGCGGGGGTTACGCAGTATTTT; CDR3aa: CASSAVGLAGVTQYF
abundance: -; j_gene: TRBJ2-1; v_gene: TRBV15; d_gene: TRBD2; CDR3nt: TGTGCCACCAGCAGAGGGGACACTAGCGGGGCCAATGAGCAGTTCTTC; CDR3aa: CATSRGDTSGANEQFF
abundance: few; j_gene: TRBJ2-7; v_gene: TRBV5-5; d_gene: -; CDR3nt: TGTGCCAGCAGCTTTCTCGCGGCCACCTACGAGCAGTACTTC; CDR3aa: CASSFLAATYEQYF
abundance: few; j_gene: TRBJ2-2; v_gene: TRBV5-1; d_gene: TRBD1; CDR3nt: TGTGCCAGCAGCCTCGGACAGGGTACCGGGGAGCTGTTTTTT; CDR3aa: CASSLGQGTGELFF
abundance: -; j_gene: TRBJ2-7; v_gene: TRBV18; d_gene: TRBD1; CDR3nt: TGTGCCAGCTCCCCGCGGACAGGGGGAACTAACGAGCAGTACTTC; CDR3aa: CASSPRTGGTNEQYF
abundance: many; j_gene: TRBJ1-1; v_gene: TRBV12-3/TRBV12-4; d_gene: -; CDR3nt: TGTGCCAGCAGTTTAGCGGTTACTGAAGCTTTCTTT; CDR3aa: CASSLAVTEAFF
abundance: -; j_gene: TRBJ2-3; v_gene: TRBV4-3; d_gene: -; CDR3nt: TGCGCCAGCAGCCAAGAGTTTGGGCGGGGATCAGATACGCAGTATTTT; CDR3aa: CASSQEFGRGSDTQYF
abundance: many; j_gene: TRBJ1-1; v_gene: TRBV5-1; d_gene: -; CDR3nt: TGCGCCAGCAGCTTGGGGTGGAACACTGAAGCTTTCTTT; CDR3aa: CASSLGWNTEAFF
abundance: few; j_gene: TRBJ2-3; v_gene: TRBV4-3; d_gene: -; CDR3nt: TGCGCCAGCAGCCAAGATAGTAGACCCGCTATGGATACGCAGTATTTT; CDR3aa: CASSQDSRPAMDTQYF
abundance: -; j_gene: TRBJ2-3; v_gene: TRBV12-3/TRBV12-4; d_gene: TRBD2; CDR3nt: TGTGCCACAACCGAAGGGAGGGTAGTCCCAGATACGCAGTATTTT; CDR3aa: CATTEGRVVPDTQYF
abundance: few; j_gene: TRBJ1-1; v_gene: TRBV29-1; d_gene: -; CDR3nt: TGCAGCGTTTACGGTCGGTTGGACACTGAAGCTTTCTTT; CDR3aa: CSVYGRLDTEAFF
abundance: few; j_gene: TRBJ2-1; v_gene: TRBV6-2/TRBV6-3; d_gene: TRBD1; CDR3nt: TGTGCCAGCAGTCGCCCGGGACAGTCCTACAATGAGCAGTTCTTC; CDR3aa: CASSRPGQSYNEQFF
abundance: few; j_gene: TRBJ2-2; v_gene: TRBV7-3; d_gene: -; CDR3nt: TGTGCCAGCAGCCTGCCCGGAGCCGGCGGGGAGCTGTTTTTT; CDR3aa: CASSLPGAGGELFF
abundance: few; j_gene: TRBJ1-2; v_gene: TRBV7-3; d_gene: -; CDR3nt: TGTGCCAGCAGCCCCCAGGGTAGCTATGGCTACACCTTC; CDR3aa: CASSPQGSYGYTF
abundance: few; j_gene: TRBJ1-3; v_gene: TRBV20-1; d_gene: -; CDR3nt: TGCAGTGCTAGCCTCCGGGGAGAGAACACCATATATTTT; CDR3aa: CSASLRGENTIYF
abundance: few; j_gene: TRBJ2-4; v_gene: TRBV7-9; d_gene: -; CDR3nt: TGTGCCAGCAGCTTAAATGGGGACCCTGGGGACATTCAGTACTTC; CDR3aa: CASSLNGDPGDIQYF
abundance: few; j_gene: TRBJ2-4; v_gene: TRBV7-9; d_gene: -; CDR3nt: TGTGCCAGCAGCCGGGGGGTCGCGGGACATCTAAAAAACATTCAGTACTTC; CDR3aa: CASSRGVAGHLKNIQYF
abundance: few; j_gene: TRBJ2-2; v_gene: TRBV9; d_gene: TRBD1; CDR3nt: TGTGCCAGCAGCACGAGCGGGACAGGGGTTACCGGGGAGCTGTTTTTT; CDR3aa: CASSTSGTGVTGELFF